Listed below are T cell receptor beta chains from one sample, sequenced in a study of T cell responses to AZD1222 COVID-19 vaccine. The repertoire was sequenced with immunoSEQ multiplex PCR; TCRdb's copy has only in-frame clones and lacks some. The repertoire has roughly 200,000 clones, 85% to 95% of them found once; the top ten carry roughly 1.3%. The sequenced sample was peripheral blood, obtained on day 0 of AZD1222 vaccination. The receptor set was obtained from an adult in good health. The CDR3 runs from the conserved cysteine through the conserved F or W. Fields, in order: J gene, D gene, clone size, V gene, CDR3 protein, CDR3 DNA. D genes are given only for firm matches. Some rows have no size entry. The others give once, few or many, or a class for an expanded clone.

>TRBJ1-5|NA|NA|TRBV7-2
CASSLDWHQPQHF
TGTGCCAGCAGCTTAGATTGGCATCAGCCCCAGCATTTT
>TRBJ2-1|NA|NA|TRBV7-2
CASSPQNNEQFF
TGTGCCAGCAGCCCACAAAACAATGAGCAGTTCTTC
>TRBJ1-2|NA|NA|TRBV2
CASSAQGSFQYGYTF
TGTGCCAGCAGTGCCCAGGGCTCATTCCAATATGGCTACACCTTC
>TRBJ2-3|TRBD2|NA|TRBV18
CASSPSTSGGTDTQYF
TGTGCCAGCTCACCATCTACTAGCGGGGGCACAGATACGCAGTATTTT
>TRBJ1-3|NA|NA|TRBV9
CASSVEGGNTIYF
TGTGCCAGCAGCGTAGAGGGGGGAAACACCATATATTTT
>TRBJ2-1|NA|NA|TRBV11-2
CASSINTGGLYNEQFF
TGTGCCAGCAGCATAAACACCGGAGGGCTTTACAATGAGCAGTTCTTC
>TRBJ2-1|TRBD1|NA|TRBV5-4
CASSWDRVEQFF
TGTGCCAGCAGCTGGGACAGGGTTGAGCAGTTCTTC
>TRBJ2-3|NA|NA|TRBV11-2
CASSSRTAGDTQYF
TGTGCCAGCAGCTCGCGGACCGCGGGGGATACGCAGTATTTT
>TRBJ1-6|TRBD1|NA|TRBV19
CASSIDPGGASYNSPLHF
TGTGCCAGTAGTATAGATCCAGGGGGAGCCTCCTATAATTCACCCCTCCACTTT
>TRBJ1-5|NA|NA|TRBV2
CASSALGGGQPQHF
TGTGCCAGCAGCGCCTTAGGGGGAGGGCAGCCCCAGCATTTT
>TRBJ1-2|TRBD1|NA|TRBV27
CASRIGQGPNYGYTF
TGTGCCAGCAGGATCGGACAGGGCCCTAACTATGGCTACACCTTC
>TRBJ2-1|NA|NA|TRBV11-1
CASSLVNLYNEQFF
TGTGCCAGCAGCTTGGTCAACCTTTACAATGAGCAGTTCTTC
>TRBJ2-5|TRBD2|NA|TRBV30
CAWSRGGYQETQYF
TGTGCCTGGAGTCGGGGGGGGTACCAAGAGACCCAGTACTTC
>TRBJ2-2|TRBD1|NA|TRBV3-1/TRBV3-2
CASSQGDRGPGELFF
TGTGCCAGCAGCCAAGGGGACAGGGGGCCAGGGGAGCTGTTTTTT
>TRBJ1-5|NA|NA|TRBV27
CASSLWRGGQPQHF
TGTGCCAGCAGTTTATGGCGGGGGGGGCAGCCCCAGCATTTT
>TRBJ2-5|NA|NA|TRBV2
CASRFRAAQETQYF
TGTGCCAGCAGATTCCGGGCTGCCCAAGAGACCCAGTACTTC
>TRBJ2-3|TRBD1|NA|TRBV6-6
CASSPNGDRPYTDTQYF
TGTGCCAGCAGTCCTAATGGGGACAGACCCTACACAGATACGCAGTATTTT
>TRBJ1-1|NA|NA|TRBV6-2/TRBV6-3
CASSSAARIWRTEAFF
TGTGCCAGCAGTTCGGCCGCGAGGATATGGAGGACTGAAGCTTTCTTT
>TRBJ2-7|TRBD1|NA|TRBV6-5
CASSSTGVEQYF
TGTGCCAGCAGCTCGACAGGGGTGGAGCAGTACTTC
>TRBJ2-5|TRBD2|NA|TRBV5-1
CASSFGFPSGGRVQETQYF
TGCGCCAGCAGCTTTGGGTTCCCTAGCGGGGGGCGGGTCCAAGAGACCCAGTACTTC
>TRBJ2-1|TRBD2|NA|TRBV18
CASSPSSGDDEQFF
TGTGCCAGCTCACCAAGTAGCGGGGATGATGAGCAGTTCTTC
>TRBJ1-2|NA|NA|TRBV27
CASSLVGGSYGYTF
TGTGCCAGCAGTTTAGTGGGGGGCAGCTATGGCTACACCTTC
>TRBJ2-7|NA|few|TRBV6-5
CASSYSRTYEQYF
TGTGCCAGCAGTTACTCCCGGACCTACGAGCAGTACTTC
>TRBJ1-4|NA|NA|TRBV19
CASAQGFATNEKLFF
TGTGCCAGTGCACAGGGTTTTGCAACTAATGAAAAACTGTTTTTT
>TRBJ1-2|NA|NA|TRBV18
CASSPNPAEGGYTF
TGTGCCAGCTCACCAAACCCGGCAGAGGGGGGCTACACCTTC
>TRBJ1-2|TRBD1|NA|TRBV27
CASSSYRGIGYTF
TGTGCCAGCAGTTCATACAGGGGGATTGGCTACACCTTC
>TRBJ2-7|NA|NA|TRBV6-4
CASSLPGLGSEQYF
TGTGCCAGCAGCCTTCCGGGACTGGGGTCCGAGCAGTACTTC
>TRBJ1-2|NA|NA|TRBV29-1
CSVARGSYGYTF
TGCAGCGTTGCCAGGGGTAGTTATGGCTACACCTTC
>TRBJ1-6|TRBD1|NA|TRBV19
CASSTPPTGDDSPLHF
TGTGCCAGTAGTACCCCGCCGACAGGGGATGATTCACCCCTCCACTTT
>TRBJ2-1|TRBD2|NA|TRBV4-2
CASSLRRLAGDYNEQFF
TGTGCCAGCAGCCTAAGACGGCTAGCGGGGGACTACAATGAGCAGTTCTTC
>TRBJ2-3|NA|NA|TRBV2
CASSATTPTDTQYF
TGTGCCAGCAGTGCAACGACCCCAACAGATACGCAGTATTTT
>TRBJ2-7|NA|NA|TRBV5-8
CASTESQGIGYF
TGTGCCAGCACCGAATCCCAGGGTATTGGGTACTTC
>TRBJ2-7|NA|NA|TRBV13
CASSLSRRDEQYF
TGTGCCAGCAGCTTATCGCGCCGCGACGAGCAGTACTTC
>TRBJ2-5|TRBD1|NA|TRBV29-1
CSVGTGTGETQYF
TGCAGCGTTGGGACAGGGACCGGGGAGACCCAGTACTTC
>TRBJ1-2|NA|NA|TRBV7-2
CASSSTGGKNYGYTF
TGTGCCAGCAGCTCGACCGGGGGGAAGAACTATGGCTACACCTTC
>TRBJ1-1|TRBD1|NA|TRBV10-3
CAISEGDRNTEAFF
TGTGCCATCAGTGAGGGGGACAGGAACACTGAAGCTTTCTTT
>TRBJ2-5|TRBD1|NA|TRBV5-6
CASLPRTGKTQYF
TGTGCCAGCCTTCCAAGGACAGGAAAGACCCAGTACTTC
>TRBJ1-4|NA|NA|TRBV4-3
CASSQGRTGSNEKLFF
TGCGCCAGCAGCCAAGGGAGGACGGGTTCAAATGAAAAACTGTTTTTT
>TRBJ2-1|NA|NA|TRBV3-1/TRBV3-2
CASSRASFLNEQFF
TGTGCCAGCAGCCGGGCTAGCTTTCTCAATGAGCAGTTCTTC
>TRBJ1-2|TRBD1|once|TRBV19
CASSRTTGEGGYTF
TGTGCCAGTAGCCGAACGACAGGGGAGGGAGGCTACACCTTC
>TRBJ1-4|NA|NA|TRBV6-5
CASSYSPAYNEKLFF
TGTGCCAGCAGTTACTCGCCCGCGTATAATGAAAAACTGTTTTTT
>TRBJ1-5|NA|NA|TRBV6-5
CASSYFRDSNQPQHF
TGTGCCAGCAGTTACTTCAGGGATAGCAATCAGCCCCAGCATTTT
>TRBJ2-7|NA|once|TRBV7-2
CASSRYTSREQYF
TGTGCCAGCAGCCGTTATACCTCTCGGGAGCAGTACTTC
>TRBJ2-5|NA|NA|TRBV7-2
CASSPEYQETQYF
TGTGCCAGCAGCCCAGAGTACCAAGAGACCCAGTACTTC
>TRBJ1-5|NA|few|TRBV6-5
CASITGDSNQPQHF
TGTGCCAGCATTACGGGAGATAGCAATCAGCCCCAGCATTTT
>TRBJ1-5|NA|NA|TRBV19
CASSIRGRSQPQHF
TGTGCCAGTAGTATCCGGGGCCGGTCCCAGCCCCAGCATTTT
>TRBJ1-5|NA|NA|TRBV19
CASSMRQTTPYSNQPQHF
TGTGCCAGTAGTATGCGTCAGACCACTCCCTATAGCAATCAGCCCCAGCATTTT
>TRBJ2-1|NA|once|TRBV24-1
CATGGGTGNEQFF
TGTGCCACCGGCGGAGGAACGGGCAATGAGCAGTTCTTC
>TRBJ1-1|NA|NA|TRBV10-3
CAIRDSLNTEAFF
TGTGCCATCAGGGACAGCCTGAACACTGAAGCTTTCTTT
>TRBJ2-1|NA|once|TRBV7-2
CASSRDGSSYNEQFF
TGTGCCAGCAGCCGGGACGGGAGCTCCTACAATGAGCAGTTCTTC
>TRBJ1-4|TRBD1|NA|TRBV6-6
CASSYGDRQTNEKLFF
TGTGCCAGCAGTTACGGGGACAGGCAGACTAATGAAAAACTGTTTTTT
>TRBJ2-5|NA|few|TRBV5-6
CASSYLQGPETQYF
TGTGCCAGCAGCTATCTCCAGGGCCCGGAGACCCAGTACTTC
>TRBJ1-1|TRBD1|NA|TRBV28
CASRPARTGGAWDTEAFF
TGTGCCAGCAGACCCGCGCGGACAGGGGGCGCGTGGGACACTGAAGCTTTCTTT
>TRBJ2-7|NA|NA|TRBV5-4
CASSLGEDQWQYF
TGTGCCAGCAGCTTGGGAGAGGACCAGTGGCAGTACTTC